One sample yielded the 18 T cell receptor beta chains listed below, sequenced in a study of blood T cell repertoires in COVID-19. This table comes from immunoSEQ multiplex PCR, and its TCRdb copy is limited to in-frame clones, with some not included. The sample contains 95,000 to 130,000 clones, just under 85% of which appear only once. The sequencing sample was made of peripheral blood. These receptors all come from a man in his 70s with active or convalescent COVID-19.

The chain recombines TRBV6-2 or TRBV6-3 with TRBJ1-1, with 8 bases that match TRBD1. J lost 1 base, V lost 0 bases, and 4 bases had no gene match. This CDR3 has 16 residues. CDR1 MNHEY and CDR2 SVGEGT come from the germline V gene. The CDR3 is CASSYSPTGANTEAFF. As DNA, the CDR3 is TGTGCCAGCAGTTACTCCCCGACAGGGGCGAACACTGAAGCTTTCTTT.

V and J are TRBV27 and TRBJ1-2, with no clear D. Germline-derived CDR1 and CDR2 are MNHEY and SMNVEV (reference sequence). Trimming removed 5 bases from V and 8 bases from J, with 15 bases in between. The CDR3 is made up of 13 amino acids. Here the CDR3 DNA reads TGTGCCAGCAGTGCCCCCCGGGGAGGAGGCTACACCTTC. Translated: CASSAPRGGGYTF.

This chain uses TRBV2 with TRBJ1-5, with D possibly TRBD1 on 5 matching bases. This CDR3 has 15 amino acids. The germline V gene has CDR1 SNHLY and CDR2 FYNNEI. V was trimmed by 5 bases and J by 2 bases, leaving 13 bases between them. CDR3 DNA sequence: TGTGCCAGCAGTCCAGATTGGGGGGGCAATCAGCCCCAGCATTTT. Amino acids: CASSPDWGGNQPQHF.

J is TRBJ1-5 and V is TRBV7-2; tentatively, D is TRBD1 (6 bases). Germline CDR1 reads SGHTA; CDR2 reads FQGNSA. V gave up 5 bases and J gave up 2 bases, with 13 bases separating them. The CDR3 length is 15 residues. The CDR3 nucleotides are TGTGCCAGCAGCCCCGAGGGGGTGGGCAATCAGCCCCAGCATTTT. It is translated as CASSPEGVGNQPQHF.

The chain carries TRBV7-2 and TRBJ2-5; D might be TRBD2 (5 bases). The CDR3 loop spans 13 amino acids. The germline V gene has CDR1 SGHTA and CDR2 FQGNSA. V lost 1 base and J 4 bases, leaving 7 bases between the germline ends. This CDR3 reads CASSLGGSETQYF. In DNA form, the CDR3 reads TGTGCCAGCAGCTTAGGAGGGTCAGAGACCCAGTACTTC.

V gene TRBV9 combines with J gene TRBJ2-1; 13 positions agree with TRBD2. J was trimmed by 4 bases and V by 2 bases; bases with no gene match: 6. In germline, CDR1 is SGDLS, CDR2 YYNGEE. The CDR3 sequence is 17 residues long. In DNA, the CDR3 is TGTGCCAGCAGCGTTAGAGGACTAGCGGGGGAGTACAATGAGCAGTTCTTC. It codes for CASSVRGLAGEYNEQFF.

The chain combines TRBV7-2 with TRBJ2-3; D is ambiguous. Germline V gene lookup returns CDR1 SGHTA and CDR2 FQGNSA. The CDR3 is 14 residues long. V was pared by 1 base and J by 3 bases, with 8 bases between. The CDR3 protein is CASSLGSITDTQYF. The CDR3 DNA reads TGTGCCAGCAGCTTAGGTAGCATTACAGATACGCAGTATTTT.

This clone occurred a few times. This sequence joins TRBV9 and TRBJ2-5, with 7 bases lining up with TRBD2. The CDR3 runs to 15 residues. The V gene end was trimmed by 0 bases and the J gene end by 3 bases; junction bases not matched to a gene: 5. Germline CDR1 is SGDLS and CDR2 is YYNGEE. This CDR3 reads CASSVVRGREETQYF. CDR3 coding DNA: TGTGCCAGCAGCGTAGTACGGGGGAGGGAAGAGACCCAGTACTTC.

This clone showed up just once. The rearrangement links TRBV9 to TRBJ2-5; TRBD2 matches 8 bases. V trimming: 6 bases; J trimming: 3 bases; junction bases outside the gene matches: 4. CDR3 length: 13 residues. Germline V CDR1 and CDR2: SGDLS, YYNGEE. CDR3 region: CASTRGGEETQYF. CDR3 DNA: TGTGCCAGCACCCGGGGGGGGGAAGAGACCCAGTACTTC.

The genes are TRBV5-4 and TRBJ2-1, with TRBD2 matching 7 bases. With V trimmed by 3 bases and J by 6 bases, 6 bases remained unmatched. Germline loops: CDR1 SGHNT, CDR2 YYREEE (reference sequence). This CDR3 comprises 14 residues. CDR3 nucleotide sequence: TGTGCCAGCAGCTCCGGGACTATTGGCAATGAGCAGTTCTTC. It is translated as CASSSGTIGNEQFF.

This clone was seen just once. For the CDR3, the DNA is TGTGCCAGCAAGGAGGCAGGGACTATACTGAACACTGAAGCTTTCTTT. It translates to CASKEAGTILNTEAFF. The rearrangement links TRBV28 to TRBJ1-1; D may be TRBD1 (5 bases). The CDR3 is 16 amino acids. V was trimmed by 7 bases and J by 0 bases, leaving 18 bases between them. CDR1 is MDHEN and CDR2 is SYDVKM in the germline V gene.

V and J are TRBV11-2 and TRBJ2-5, with D unclear. Germline CDR1 is SGHAT and CDR2 is FQNNGV. V was cut by 0 bases and J by 2 bases, with 4 bases left in between. CDR3 length: 13 amino acids. CDR3 residues: CASSLDLQETQYF. Here the CDR3 DNA reads TGTGCCAGCAGCTTAGATTTACAAGAGACCCAGTACTTC.

This clone came up a few times. V is TRBV29-1 and J is TRBJ1-4; D gene ambiguous. The CDR3 length is 14 residues. Germline lookup yields CDR1 SQVTM and CDR2 ANQGSEA. V lost 6 bases and J 6 bases, leaving 17 bases between the germline ends. For the CDR3, the DNA is TGCAGCGTACAGCGGAGTACAGCGGATGAAAAACTGTTTTTT. Amino acid sequence: CSVQRSTADEKLFF.

This clone was detected once. This rearrangement joins TRBV6-1 to TRBJ1-4; D ambiguous. Germline V lookup: CDR1 MNHNS, CDR2 SASEGT. V was pared by 3 bases and J by 14 bases, with 16 bases between. The CDR3 runs to 13 residues. The CDR3 DNA sequence: TGTGCCAGCAGTGAGTCCAGCCGCAACGGGCTGTTTTTT. Translating it yields CASSESSRNGLFF.

The J gene is TRBJ1-1, the V gene TRBV10-3; perhaps TRBD1 as D (6 bases). The CDR3 consists of 15 residues. Germline V gives CDR1 ENHRY, CDR2 SYGVKD. V was clipped by 3 bases and J by 1 base, with 12 bases between them. This CDR3 reads CAISETGSANTEAFF. CDR3 DNA: TGTGCCATCAGTGAAACAGGGTCGGCGAACACTGAAGCTTTCTTT.

The rearrangement joins TRBV7-2 to TRBJ1-1; D call uncertain. The V gene lost 8 bases and the J gene lost 5 bases, with 18 bases spanning the gap. The CDR3 has 14 amino acids. In germline, CDR1 is SGHTA, CDR2 FQGNSA. The CDR3 protein is CASVLTEARTEAFF. CDR3 DNA: TGTGCCAGCGTTCTGACCGAGGCGAGGACTGAAGCTTTCTTT.

The V gene is TRBV9, the J gene TRBJ1-1; D remains unclear. CDR1 and CDR2 (germline): SGDLS, YYNGEE. This CDR3 is 16 amino acids long. With 3 bases removed from V and 1 base from J, the gap between germline ends came to 16 bases. CDR3: CASSGRGSIANTEAFF. In DNA form, the CDR3 reads TGTGCCAGCAGCGGAAGAGGGTCTATTGCGAACACTGAAGCTTTCTTT. Full variable domain (rest looked up from reference TRBV9 and TRBJ1-1): DSGVTQTPKHLITATGQRVTLRCSPRSGDLSVYWYQQSLDQGLQFLIQYYNGEERAKGNILERFSAQQFPDLHSELNLSSLELGDSALYFCASSGRGSIANTEAFFGQGTRLTVV.

CDR3 nucleotides: TGTGCCAGCAGCTTGGGACAGGGTTTTAACTATGGCTACACCTTC. Encoded protein: CASSLGQGFNYGYTF. The chain links TRBV5-6 to TRBJ1-2; 7 bases are a match to TRBD1. The CDR3 runs to 15 residues. The ends lost 0 bases at V and 1 base at J; junction bases unmatched: 3. Germline V CDR1 and CDR2: SGHDT, YYEEEE.